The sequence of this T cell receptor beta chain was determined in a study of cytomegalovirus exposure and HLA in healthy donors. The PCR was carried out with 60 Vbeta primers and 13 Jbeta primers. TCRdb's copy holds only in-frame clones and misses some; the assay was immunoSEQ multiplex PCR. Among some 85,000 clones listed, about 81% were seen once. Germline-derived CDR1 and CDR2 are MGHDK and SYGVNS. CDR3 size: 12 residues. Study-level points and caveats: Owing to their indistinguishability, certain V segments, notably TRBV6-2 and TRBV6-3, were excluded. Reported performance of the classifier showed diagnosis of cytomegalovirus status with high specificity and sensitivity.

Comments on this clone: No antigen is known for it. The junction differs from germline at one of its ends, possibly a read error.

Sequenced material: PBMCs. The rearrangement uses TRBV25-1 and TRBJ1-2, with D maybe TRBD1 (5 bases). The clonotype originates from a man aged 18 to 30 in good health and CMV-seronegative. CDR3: CASSDYTGEINF. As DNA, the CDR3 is TGTGCCAGCAGTGATTATACAGGCGAAATAAACTTC.